The entry below gives a single T cell receptor (beta chain) sequence along with its context. These data come from a study of blood T cell repertoires in COVID-19. Study-level background: PBMCs, B-cell-depleted T cells, or T cells were the source of the cDNA or gDNA that made up the material.

TCRdb's table, derived via immunoSEQ multiplex PCR, lists solely in-frame clones and lacks some. Among fewer than 150,000 clones listed, 75% to 90% were seen once. Trimming removed 9 bases at V and 5 bases at J, with 12 bases between. The germline CDR1 and CDR2 sequences are KGHDR and SFDVKD. The CDR3 has 13 amino acids. The TCR originated in a man aged 30 to 39 who had recovered from COVID-19. This chain connects TRBV24-1 to TRBJ2-2; possible D gene TRBD2, 6 bases. Sequencing input: PBMCs or T cells enriched from blood (not recorded which). In DNA, the CDR3 is TGTGCCACCCGCGACGCGGGAACCGGGGAGCTGTTTTTT. This encodes CATRDAGTGELFF.